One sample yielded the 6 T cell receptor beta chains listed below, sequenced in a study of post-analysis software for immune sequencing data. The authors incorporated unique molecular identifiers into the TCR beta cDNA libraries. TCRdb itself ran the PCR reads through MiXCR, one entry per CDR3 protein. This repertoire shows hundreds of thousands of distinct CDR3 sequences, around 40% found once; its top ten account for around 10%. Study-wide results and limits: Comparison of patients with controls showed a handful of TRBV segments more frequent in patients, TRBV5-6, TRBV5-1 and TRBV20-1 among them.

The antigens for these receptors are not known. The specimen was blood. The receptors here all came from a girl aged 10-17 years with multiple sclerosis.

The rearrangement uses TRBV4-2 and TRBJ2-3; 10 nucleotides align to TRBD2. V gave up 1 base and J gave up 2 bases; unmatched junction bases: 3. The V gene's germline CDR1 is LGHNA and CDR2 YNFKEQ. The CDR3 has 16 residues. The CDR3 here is CASSQVGTSATDTQYF. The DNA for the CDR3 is TGTGCCAGCAGCCAAGTAGGGACTAGCGCCACAGATACGCAGTATTTT.

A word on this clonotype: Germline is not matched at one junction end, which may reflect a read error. The CDR3 bases are TGTGCCAGCAGCCGGGACAGGGATGACAAAAACATTCGGTACTTC. Translated: CASSRDRDDKNIRYF. The chain has TRBV2 and TRBJ2-4, with 9 bases fitting TRBD1. Germline CDR1 SNHLY, CDR2 FYNNEI. The CDR3 has 15 residues.

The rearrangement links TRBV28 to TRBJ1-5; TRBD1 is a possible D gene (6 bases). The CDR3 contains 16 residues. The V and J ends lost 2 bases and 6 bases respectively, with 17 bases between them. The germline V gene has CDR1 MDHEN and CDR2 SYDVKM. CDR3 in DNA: TGTGCCAGCAGTTTAAACACAGGGTCCCTCGGTCAGCCCCAGCATTTT. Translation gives CASSLNTGSLGQPQHF. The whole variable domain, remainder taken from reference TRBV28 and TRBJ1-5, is DVKVTQSSRYLVKRTGEKVFLECVQDMDHENMFWYRQDPGLGLRLIYFSYDVKMKEKGDIPEGYSVSREKKERFSLILESASTNQTSMYLCASSLNTGSLGQPQHFGDGTRLSIL.

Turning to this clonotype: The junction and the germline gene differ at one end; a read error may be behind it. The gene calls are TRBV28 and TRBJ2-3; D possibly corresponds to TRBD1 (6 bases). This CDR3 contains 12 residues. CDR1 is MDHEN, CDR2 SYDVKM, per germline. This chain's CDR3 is CASSGQPDTRYF. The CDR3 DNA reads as TGTGCCAGCAGTGGACAGCCAGATACGCGGTATTTT.

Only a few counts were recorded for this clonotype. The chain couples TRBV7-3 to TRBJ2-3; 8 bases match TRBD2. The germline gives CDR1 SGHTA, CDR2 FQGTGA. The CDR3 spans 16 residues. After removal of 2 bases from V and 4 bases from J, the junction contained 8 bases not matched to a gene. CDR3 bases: TGTGCCAGCAGCTTATTCCGGGGGGGTGGCGCAGATACGCAGTATTTT. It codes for CASSLFRGGGADTQYF.

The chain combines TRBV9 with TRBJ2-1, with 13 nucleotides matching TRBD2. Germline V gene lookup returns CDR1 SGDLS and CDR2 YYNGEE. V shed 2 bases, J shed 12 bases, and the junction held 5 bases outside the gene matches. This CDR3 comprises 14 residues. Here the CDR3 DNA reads TGTGCCAGCAGCGTCGGGACTAGCGGGACTGTGCAGTTCTTC. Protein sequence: CASSVGTSGTVQFF.